Listed here are 21 T cell receptor beta chains from one sample, sequenced in a study of cytomegalovirus exposure and HLA in healthy donors. The assay was immunoSEQ multiplex PCR, and TCRdb's table has in-frame clones only and misses some. In the table there are about 120,000 clones, roughly 90% of which are singletons. What was sequenced was PBMCs. Every receptor here comes from a young woman in good health and CMV-seropositive.

This clone was observed a few times. This chain uses TRBV4-1 with TRBJ1-3; unclear D gene. V was cut by 0 bases and J by 4 bases, with 7 bases left in between. The CDR3 loop spans 14 amino acids. CDR1 MGHRA and CDR2 YSYEKL come from the germline V gene. This CDR3 is CASSQDRVGNTIYF. The CDR3 nucleotides read TGCGCCAGCAGCCAAGATAGAGTGGGAAACACCATATATTTT.

The genes are TRBV7-9 and TRBJ2-2; 12 bases fit TRBD1. The CDR3 runs 14 residues. Germline V gives CDR1 SEHNR, CDR2 FQNEAQ (reference sequence). Trimming at V came to 5 bases and at J to 16 bases, leaving 11 bases not matched to a gene. The CDR3 protein is CASSQGQGAPEWFF. CDR3 DNA sequence: TGTGCCAGCAGCCAGGGACAGGGGGCCCCCGAATGGTTTTTT.

The rearrangement uses TRBV5-1 and TRBJ2-7; D possibly corresponds to TRBD2 (7 bases). CDR3 length equals 13 residues. Germline V lookup: CDR1 SGHRS, CDR2 YFSETQ. V lost 4 bases, J lost 2 bases, and 10 bases lay in between. CDR3 amino acids: CASSAGAPYEQYF. CDR3 nucleotides: TGCGCCAGCAGCGCGGGGGCTCCCTACGAGCAGTACTTC.

The CDR3, as DNA: TGTGCCAGCAGCTTGGCCGGGACTAGCGGGATGGTCTACGAGCAGTACTTC. It is translated as CASSLAGTSGMVYEQYF. The J gene is TRBJ2-7, the V gene TRBV5-4, with 13 nucleotides matching TRBD2. Germline CDR1 reads SGHNT; CDR2 reads YYREEE (reference sequence). The CDR3 loop spans 17 amino acids. The V and J ends lost 0 bases and 3 bases, in that order; junction bases with no gene match: 6.

The CDR3 DNA reads as TGCGCCAGCAGCCCTTACGACACCGGCTATGGCTACACCTTC. Protein product: CASSPYDTGYGYTF. The chain recombines TRBV4-1 with TRBJ1-2; D remains unclear. CDR3 length equals 14 residues. From germline, CDR1 is MGHRA and CDR2 YSYEKL. Trimming left V 4 bases short and J 4 bases short, with 13 bases between.

This clone appeared a single time. The chain has TRBV5-1 and TRBJ2-7, with 7 bases identical to TRBD2. Trimming cost V 3 bases and J 6 bases; bases outside gene matches: 6. In germline, CDR1 is SGHRS, CDR2 YFSETQ. The CDR3 sequence is 13 residues long. CDR3 sequence (DNA): TGCGCCAGCAGCTCTCGACCTAGCGGCGAGCAGTACTTC. Translating it yields CASSSRPSGEQYF.

The gene calls are TRBV4-1 and TRBJ2-7; TRBD1 aligns across 10 bases. From germline, CDR1 is MGHRA and CDR2 YSYEKL. With V trimmed by 5 bases and J by 2 bases, 3 bases remained unmatched. This CDR3 contains 14 residues. This chain's CDR3 is CASSRDRGTYEQYF. DNA of the CDR3: TGCGCCAGCAGCAGGGACAGGGGTACCTACGAGCAGTACTTC.

V usage is TRBV4-3 and J usage is TRBJ2-3, with TRBD1 matching 8 bases. This CDR3 is built from 15 residues. V gave up 4 bases and J gave up 3 bases; unmatched junction bases: 6. In germline, CDR1 is LGHNA, CDR2 YSLEER. The CDR3 here is CASSRDRIETDTQYF. The CDR3 DNA is TGCGCCAGCAGCCGGGACAGGATTGAGACAGATACGCAGTATTTT.

V gene TRBV7-6 combines with J gene TRBJ2-5, with a possible D match to TRBD1 (6 bases). The CDR3 runs 13 residues. The germline V gene has CDR1 SGHVS and CDR2 FNYEAQ. Trimming stripped 0 bases from V and 6 bases from J, with 8 bases between. CDR3 in amino acids: CASSLAGGKTQYF. In nucleotides, the CDR3 is TGTGCCAGCAGCTTAGCAGGGGGAAAGACCCAGTACTTC.

The chain links TRBV30 to TRBJ1-3, with TRBD1 matching 9 bases. Germline V gene data show CDR1 as GTSNPN and CDR2 as SVGIG (reference sequence). Unmatched junction bases numbered 12, after V lost 5 bases and J lost 4 bases. The CDR3 has 16 residues. Here the CDR3 reads CAWAPGQGWLGNTIYF. The CDR3 DNA is TGTGCCTGGGCTCCGGGACAGGGATGGCTCGGAAACACCATATATTTT.

This chain joins TRBV5-1 and TRBJ2-1; D is ambiguous. CDR3 length equals 15 residues. Germline values: CDR1 SGHRS, CDR2 YFSETQ. Between the trimmed V and J ends, which lost 0 bases and 5 bases, there was a span of 12 bases. The CDR3 here is CASSLARASDNEQFF. CDR3 coding DNA: TGCGCCAGCAGCTTGGCTAGAGCAAGTGACAATGAGCAGTTCTTC.

This clone was counted only a few times. This chain connects TRBV30 to TRBJ1-2, with 7 bases lining up with TRBD1. The CDR3 length is 12 residues. With V trimmed by 0 bases and J by 5 bases, 0 bases remained unmatched. In germline, CDR1 is GTSNPN, CDR2 SVGIG (reference sequence). The DNA of the CDR3 is TGTGCCTGGAGTGTACAGGGGTATGGCTACACCTTC. Its translation: CAWSVQGYGYTF.

This chain links TRBV27 with TRBJ1-5; TRBD1 aligns across 7 bases. With V trimmed by 6 bases and J by 1 base, 9 bases remained unmatched. The CDR3 runs 16 residues. The germline CDR1 and CDR2 sequences are MNHEY and SMNVEV (reference sequence). DNA for the CDR3: TGTGCCAGCAGAGAAGGGGGCCGCTCGAGCAATCAGCCCCAGCATTTT. Amino acid sequence: CASREGGRSSNQPQHF.

The chain combines TRBV23-1 with TRBJ1-4; D is unclear. TRBV23-1 is classed as an ORF, of uncertain function. The CDR3 is 21 residues long. V gave up 0 bases and J gave up 2 bases, with 25 bases separating them. The CDR3 bases are TGCGCCAGCAGTCAATCGGTTCAAGTTGGCCCCCGGGGATATACTAATGAAAAACTGTTTTTT. Encoded protein: CASSQSVQVGPRGYTNEKLFF.

The chain couples TRBV30 to TRBJ2-1; 7 nucleotides match TRBD1. This CDR3 has 13 residues. The germline V gene encodes CDR1 GTSNPN and CDR2 SVGIG (reference sequence). V trimming: 0 bases; J trimming: 7 bases; junction bases outside the gene matches: 3. This CDR3 reads CAWSVGTANEQFF. CDR3 nucleotide sequence: TGTGCCTGGAGTGTAGGGACAGCAAATGAGCAGTTCTTC.

The CDR3 nucleotides are TGTGCCAGCAGCAAGACAGGGAATGGCTACACCTTC. This translates into CASSKTGNGYTF. The chain combines TRBV6-5 with TRBJ1-2, with 7 bases aligning to TRBD1. The V and J ends lost 6 bases and 6 bases, in that order; junction bases with no gene match: 4. This CDR3 is built from 12 residues. Per the germline V gene, CDR1 is MNHEY and CDR2 is SVGAGI.

This clone appeared a single time. The chain recombines TRBV9 with TRBJ1-2; D gene unclear. Between the trimmed V and J ends, which lost 0 bases and 2 bases, there was a span of 17 bases. This CDR3 comprises 17 residues. Germline CDR1 and CDR2: SGDLS and YYNGEE. The CDR3 is CASSVAPREGTNYGYTF. The CDR3 DNA reads TGTGCCAGCAGCGTAGCTCCCCGGGAAGGTACCAACTATGGCTACACCTTC.

The gene calls are TRBV29-1 and TRBJ2-3; possibly TRBD2 for D (5 bases). Germline V gives CDR1 SQVTM, CDR2 ANQGSEA. The CDR3 is made up of 14 amino acids. With 6 bases removed from V and 5 bases from J, the gap between germline ends came to 18 bases. Here the CDR3 DNA reads TGCAGCGTGTCGCGCGGAGGAGATTTAGATACGCAGTATTTT. Its translation: CSVSRGGDLDTQYF.

This clone appeared a single time. The chain joins TRBV7-6 to TRBJ2-1; TRBD2 matches at 11 bases. The CDR3 consists of 19 residues. J gave up 4 bases and V 4 bases, and 15 bases lay outside the gene matches. Germline values: CDR1 SGHVS, CDR2 FNYEAQ. The CDR3 here is CASSWSQLTGTSGYNEQFF. The DNA for the CDR3 is TGTGCCAGCAGCTGGAGTCAGCTCACCGGGACTAGCGGATACAATGAGCAGTTCTTC.

The chain employs TRBV4-3 and TRBJ2-3; TRBD1 is a possible D gene (5 bases). CDR3 length equals 15 residues. The germline V gene has CDR1 LGHNA and CDR2 YSLEER. Trimming took off 4 bases at V and 0 bases at J, with 11 bases between the two ends. The CDR3 nucleotides read TGCGCCAGCAGCCGCAGGGCATCTAGCACAGATACGCAGTATTTT. Translated: CASSRRASSTDTQYF.

The chain joins TRBV5-4 to TRBJ2-5, with D perhaps matching TRBD2 (5 bases). V dropped 2 bases and J dropped 5 bases, with 13 bases sitting between them. The CDR3 runs to 14 residues. Germline assignment: CDR1 SGHNT and CDR2 YYREEE (reference sequence). The CDR3 loop is CASSFPGSEETQYF. Written as DNA, the CDR3 is TGTGCCAGCAGCTTTCCGGGGTCGGAGGAGACCCAGTACTTC.